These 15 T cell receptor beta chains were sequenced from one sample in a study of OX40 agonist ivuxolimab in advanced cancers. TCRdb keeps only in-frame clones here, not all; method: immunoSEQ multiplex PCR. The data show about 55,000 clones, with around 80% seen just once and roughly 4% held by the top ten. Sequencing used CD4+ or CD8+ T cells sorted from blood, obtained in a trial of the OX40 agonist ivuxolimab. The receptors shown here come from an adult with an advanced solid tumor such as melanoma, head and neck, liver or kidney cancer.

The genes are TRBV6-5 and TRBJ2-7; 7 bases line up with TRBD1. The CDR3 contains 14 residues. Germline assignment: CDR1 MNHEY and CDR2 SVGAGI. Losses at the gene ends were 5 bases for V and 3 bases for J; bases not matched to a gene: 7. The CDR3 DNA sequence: TGTGCCAGCAGTGGCGGACAGGAGGACTACGAGCAGTACTTC. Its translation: CASSGGQEDYEQYF.

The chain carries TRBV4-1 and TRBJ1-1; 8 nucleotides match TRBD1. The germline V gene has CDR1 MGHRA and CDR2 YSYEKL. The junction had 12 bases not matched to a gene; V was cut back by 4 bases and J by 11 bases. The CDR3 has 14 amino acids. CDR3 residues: CASSRGGQGARAFF. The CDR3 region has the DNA TGCGCCAGCAGCCGGGGGGGCCAGGGGGCTCGTGCTTTCTTT.

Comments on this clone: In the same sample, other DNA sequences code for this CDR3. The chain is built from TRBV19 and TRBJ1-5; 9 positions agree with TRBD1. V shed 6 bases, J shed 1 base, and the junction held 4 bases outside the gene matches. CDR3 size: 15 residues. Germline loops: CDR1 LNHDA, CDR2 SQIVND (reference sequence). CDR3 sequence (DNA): TGTGCCAGTAGGACAGGGGGGGGAAGCAATCAGCCCCAGCATTTT. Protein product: CASRTGGGSNQPQHF. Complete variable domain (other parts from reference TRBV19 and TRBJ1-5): DGGITQSPKYLFRKEGQNVTLSCEQNLNHDAMYWYRQDPGQGLRLIYYSQIVNDFQKGDIAEGYSVSREKKESFPLTVTSAQKNPTAFYLCASRTGGGSNQPQHFGDGTRLSIL.

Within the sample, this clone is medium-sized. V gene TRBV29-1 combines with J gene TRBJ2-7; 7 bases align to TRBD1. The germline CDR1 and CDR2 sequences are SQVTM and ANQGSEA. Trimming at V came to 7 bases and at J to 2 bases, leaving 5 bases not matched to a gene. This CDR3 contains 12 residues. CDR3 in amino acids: CSATTGTYEQYF. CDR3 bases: TGCAGCGCCACGACAGGGACCTACGAGCAGTACTTC.

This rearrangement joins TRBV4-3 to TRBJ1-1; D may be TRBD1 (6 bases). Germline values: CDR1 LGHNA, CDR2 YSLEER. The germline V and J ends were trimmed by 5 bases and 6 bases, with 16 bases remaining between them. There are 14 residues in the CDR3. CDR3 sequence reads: CASSGRTGSPEAFF. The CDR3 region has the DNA TGCGCCAGCAGCGGACGAACAGGGAGCCCTGAAGCTTTCTTT.

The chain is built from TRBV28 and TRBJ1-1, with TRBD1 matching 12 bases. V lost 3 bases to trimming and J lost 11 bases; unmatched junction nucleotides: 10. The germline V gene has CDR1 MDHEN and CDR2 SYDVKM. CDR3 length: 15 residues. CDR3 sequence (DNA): TGTGCCAGCAGTTTCTCCGGGACAGGGGGCCAGGGGGCTTTCTTT. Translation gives CASSFSGTGGQGAFF.

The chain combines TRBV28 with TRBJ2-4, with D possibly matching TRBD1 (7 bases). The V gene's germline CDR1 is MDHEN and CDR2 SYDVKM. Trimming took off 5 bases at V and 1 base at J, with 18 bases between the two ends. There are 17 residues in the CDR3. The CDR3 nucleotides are TGTGCCAGCAGTCCCTCAGGGGGGCCGAGGGCCAAAAACATTCAGTACTTC. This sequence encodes CASSPSGGPRAKNIQYF.

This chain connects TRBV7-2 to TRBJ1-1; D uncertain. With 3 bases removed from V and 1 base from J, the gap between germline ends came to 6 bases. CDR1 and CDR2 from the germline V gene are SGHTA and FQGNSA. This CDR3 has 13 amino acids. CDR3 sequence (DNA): TGTGCCAGCAGCTTGATCGGGAACACTGAAGCTTTCTTT. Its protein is CASSLIGNTEAFF.

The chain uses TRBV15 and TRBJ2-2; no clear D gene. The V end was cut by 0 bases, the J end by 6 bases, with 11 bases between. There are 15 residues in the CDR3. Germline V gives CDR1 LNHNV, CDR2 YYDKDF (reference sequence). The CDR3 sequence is CATSRDLHGAGELFF. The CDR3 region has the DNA TGTGCCACCAGCAGAGATCTGCACGGTGCCGGGGAGCTGTTTTTT.

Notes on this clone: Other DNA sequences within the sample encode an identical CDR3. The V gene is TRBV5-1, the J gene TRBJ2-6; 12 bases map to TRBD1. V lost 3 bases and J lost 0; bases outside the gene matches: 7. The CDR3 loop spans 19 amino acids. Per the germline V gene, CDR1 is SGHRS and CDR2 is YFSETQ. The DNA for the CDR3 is TGCGCCAGCAGCTGGCCGGGACAGGGGGCTCTCTCTGGGGCCAACGTCCTGACTTTC. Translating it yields CASSWPGQGALSGANVLTF.

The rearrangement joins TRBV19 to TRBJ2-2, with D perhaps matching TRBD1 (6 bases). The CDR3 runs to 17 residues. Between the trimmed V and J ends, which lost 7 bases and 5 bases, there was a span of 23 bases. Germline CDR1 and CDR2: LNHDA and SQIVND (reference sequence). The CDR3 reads CASTKSQGVGETGELFF. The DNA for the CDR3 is TGTGCCAGTACCAAGTCACAGGGAGTTGGGGAAACCGGGGAGCTGTTTTTT.

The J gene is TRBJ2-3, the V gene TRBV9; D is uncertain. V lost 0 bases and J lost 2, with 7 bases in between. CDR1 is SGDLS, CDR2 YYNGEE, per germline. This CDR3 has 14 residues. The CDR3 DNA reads TGTGCCAGCAGCGTAGCGTCCACCACAGATACGCAGTATTTT. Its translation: CASSVASTTDTQYF.

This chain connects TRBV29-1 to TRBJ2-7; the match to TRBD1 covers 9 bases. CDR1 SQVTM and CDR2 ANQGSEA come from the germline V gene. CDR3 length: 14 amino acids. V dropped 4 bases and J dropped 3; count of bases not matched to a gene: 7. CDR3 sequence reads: CSVATGTGSYEQYF. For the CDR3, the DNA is TGCAGCGTTGCAACCGGGACAGGGAGCTACGAGCAGTACTTC.

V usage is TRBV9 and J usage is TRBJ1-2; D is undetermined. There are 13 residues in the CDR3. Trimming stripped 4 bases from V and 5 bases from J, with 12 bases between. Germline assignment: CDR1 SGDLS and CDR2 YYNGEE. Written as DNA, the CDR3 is TGTGCCAGCAGCTTCGGACGGGTATATGGCTACACCTTC. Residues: CASSFGRVYGYTF.

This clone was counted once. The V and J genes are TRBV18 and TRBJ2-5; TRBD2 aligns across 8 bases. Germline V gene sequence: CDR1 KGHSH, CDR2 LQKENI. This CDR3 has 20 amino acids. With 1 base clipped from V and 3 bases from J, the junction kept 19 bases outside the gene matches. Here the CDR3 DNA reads TGTGCCAGCTCACCACGCCCCTCACCCACGACTAGCGTGGGAGAAGAGACCCAGTACTTC. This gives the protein CASSPRPSPTTSVGEETQYF.